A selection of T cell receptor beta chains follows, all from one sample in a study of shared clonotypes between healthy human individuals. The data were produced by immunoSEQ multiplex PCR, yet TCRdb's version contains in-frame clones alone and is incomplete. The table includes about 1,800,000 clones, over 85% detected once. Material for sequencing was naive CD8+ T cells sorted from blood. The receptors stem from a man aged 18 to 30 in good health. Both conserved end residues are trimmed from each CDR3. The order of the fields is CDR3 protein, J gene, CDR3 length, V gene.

CDR3 protein: AWKSDKTYEQY; J gene: TRBJ2-7; CDR3 length: 11; V gene: TRBV30
CDR3 protein: ASSLGQVYQGDT; J gene: TRBJ1-2; CDR3 length: 12; V gene: TRBV13
CDR3 protein: ASSTTGTHYEQF; J gene: TRBJ2-1; CDR3 length: 12; V gene: TRBV27
CDR3 protein: ASSESLSVKETQY; J gene: TRBJ2-5; CDR3 length: 13; V gene: TRBV10-1
CDR3 protein: ASSYSGGGDSDTQY; J gene: TRBJ2-3; CDR3 length: 14; V gene: TRBV6-5
CDR3 protein: ASSWGIGKDSPLH; J gene: TRBJ1-6; CDR3 length: 13; V gene: TRBV7-9
CDR3 protein: ASSEEGPYNEQF; J gene: TRBJ2-1; CDR3 length: 12; V gene: TRBV5-1
CDR3 protein: ASRIAGGAYYGYT; J gene: TRBJ1-2; CDR3 length: 13; V gene: TRBV27
CDR3 protein: ASSLEWGRGNTEAF; J gene: TRBJ1-1; CDR3 length: 14; V gene: TRBV5-1
CDR3 protein: ASSRTGGTYNEQF; J gene: TRBJ2-1; CDR3 length: 13; V gene: TRBV4-3
CDR3 protein: ASSLGVQQPQH; J gene: TRBJ1-5; CDR3 length: 11; V gene: TRBV13
CDR3 protein: SVGGVTGLNTEAF; J gene: TRBJ1-1; CDR3 length: 13; V gene: TRBV29-1
CDR3 protein: ASSLAARGGGAF; J gene: TRBJ1-1; CDR3 length: 12; V gene: TRBV7-8
CDR3 protein: ASSLVTSGISDTQY; J gene: TRBJ2-3; CDR3 length: 14; V gene: TRBV7-2
CDR3 protein: ASSDSRGGYT; J gene: TRBJ1-2; CDR3 length: 10; V gene: TRBV11-2
CDR3 protein: ASSFSGGTVTYEQY; J gene: TRBJ2-7; CDR3 length: 14; V gene: TRBV27
CDR3 protein: ASSYPLGEQF; J gene: TRBJ2-1; CDR3 length: 10; V gene: TRBV6-5
CDR3 protein: ASRPTGGNYGYT; J gene: TRBJ1-2; CDR3 length: 12; V gene: TRBV6-5
CDR3 protein: ASRGQPWEQF; J gene: TRBJ2-1; CDR3 length: 10; V gene: TRBV10-2
CDR3 protein: ASSVYPSSGGDGYT; J gene: TRBJ1-2; CDR3 length: 14; V gene: TRBV9
CDR3 protein: ASSQDRVQGLVYEQY; J gene: TRBJ2-7; CDR3 length: 15; V gene: TRBV4-1
CDR3 protein: ASSQDWGGEPYEQY; J gene: TRBJ2-7; CDR3 length: 14; V gene: TRBV4-1
CDR3 protein: ASSLARGPYNEQF; J gene: TRBJ2-1; CDR3 length: 13; V gene: TRBV5-1
CDR3 protein: ASSLLAGSNQPQH; J gene: TRBJ1-5; CDR3 length: 13; V gene: TRBV27
CDR3 protein: ASSLLSRADTQY; J gene: TRBJ2-3; CDR3 length: 12; V gene: TRBV28
CDR3 protein: ASSLWGGDTGELF; J gene: TRBJ2-2; CDR3 length: 13; V gene: TRBV5-1
CDR3 protein: ASSIASNTEAF; J gene: TRBJ1-1; CDR3 length: 11; V gene: TRBV5-6
CDR3 protein: ASSSGQGSHEQY; J gene: TRBJ2-7; CDR3 length: 12; V gene: TRBV28
CDR3 protein: ASRSMANTEAF; J gene: TRBJ1-1; CDR3 length: 11; V gene: TRBV2
CDR3 protein: ASGSTGTIPYNEQF; J gene: TRBJ2-1; CDR3 length: 14; V gene: TRBV12-5
CDR3 protein: ASLAEGSWGTGELF; J gene: TRBJ2-2; CDR3 length: 14; V gene: TRBV2
CDR3 protein: ASSENTEAF; J gene: TRBJ1-1; CDR3 length: 9; V gene: TRBV28
CDR3 protein: ASSSPGQVLGYT; J gene: TRBJ1-2; CDR3 length: 12; V gene: TRBV11-2
CDR3 protein: ASSSGTVNQPQH; J gene: TRBJ1-5; CDR3 length: 12; V gene: TRBV27
CDR3 protein: ASSMYREEAF; J gene: TRBJ1-1; CDR3 length: 10; V gene: TRBV19
CDR3 protein: ASSPLTSVSYEQY; J gene: TRBJ2-7; CDR3 length: 13; V gene: TRBV27
CDR3 protein: ASSFHGAIQETQY; J gene: TRBJ2-5; CDR3 length: 13; V gene: TRBV5-4
CDR3 protein: ASSPLSIDTQY; J gene: TRBJ2-3; CDR3 length: 11; V gene: TRBV5-1